Below, 6 T cell receptor beta chains from the same sample are listed, as sequenced in a study of blood T cell repertoires in COVID-19. The repertoire was sequenced with immunoSEQ multiplex PCR; TCRdb's copy has only in-frame clones and lacks some. The table lists approximately 170,000 clones, 75% to 85% of them singletons. Sequencing used peripheral blood. The receptor source for this set is a human donor in a cohort sampled during active COVID-19.

The rearrangement joins TRBV7-9 to TRBJ1-1; D is unresolved. CDR3 length equals 15 residues. V lost 5 bases and J lost 0, with 13 bases in between. The germline gives CDR1 SEHNR, CDR2 FQNEAQ (reference sequence). The CDR3, as DNA: TGTGCCAGCAGCCTAGGTTTGTTCATGAACACTGAAGCTTTCTTT. Translated: CASSLGLFMNTEAFF.

The chain has TRBV29-1 and TRBJ1-1; D uncertain. The germline V and J ends were trimmed by 7 bases and 4 bases, with 10 bases remaining between them. The germline gives CDR1 SQVTM, CDR2 ANQGSEA. The CDR3 spans 11 residues. The CDR3 region has the DNA TGCAGCGGCCGGGGAAGCACTGAAGCTTTCTTT. Translating gives CSGRGSTEAFF. The full variable domain, completed using reference TRBV29-1 and TRBJ1-1, is SAVISQKPSRDICQRGTSLTIQCQVDSQVTMMFWYRQQPGQSLTLIATANQGSEATYESGFVIDKFPISRPNLTFSTLTVSNMSPEDSSIYLCSGRGSTEAFFGQGTRLTVV.

This clone was counted a few times. The chain employs TRBV6-5 and TRBJ2-7; 9 positions agree with TRBD1. The V segment lost 4 bases and the J segment 5 bases; nucleotides outside the gene matches: 3. Germline V gene lookup returns CDR1 MNHEY and CDR2 SVGAGI. The CDR3 loop spans 13 amino acids. This CDR3 reads CASSLTGGHEQYF. In DNA form, the CDR3 reads TGTGCCAGCAGTTTGACAGGGGGGCACGAGCAGTACTTC.

The V gene is TRBV20-1, the J gene TRBJ2-5; TRBD1 aligns across 8 bases. CDR3 size: 14 residues. V lost 3 bases and J lost 6; bases outside the gene matches: 9. Germline loops: CDR1 DFQATT, CDR2 SNEGSKA (reference sequence). The CDR3 loop reads CSASGPGGVKTQYF. CDR3 bases: TGCAGTGCTAGTGGGCCAGGGGGCGTAAAGACCCAGTACTTC.

The J gene is TRBJ2-7, the V gene TRBV7-2; no clear D. Germline V gene lookup returns CDR1 SGHTA and CDR2 FQGNSA. Trimming took 0 bases from V and 0 from J, leaving 9 bases between them. This CDR3 is built from 15 residues. The CDR3 protein is CASSLALGSSYEQYF. CDR3 nucleotides: TGTGCCAGCAGCTTAGCTCTGGGCAGCTCCTACGAGCAGTACTTC.

The chain joins TRBV27 to TRBJ2-7, with 8 bases identical to TRBD1. The length of the CDR3 is 16 residues. Germline loops: CDR1 MNHEY, CDR2 SMNVEV (reference sequence). With V trimmed by 5 bases and J by 2 bases, 11 bases remained unmatched. The CDR3 DNA reads TGTGCCAGCAGTCCTTTACAGGGGGGAACTGCCTACGAGCAGTACTTC. Its protein product is CASSPLQGGTAYEQYF.